This entry concerns a single TCR beta chain. The table lists this clone with a few counts. Its recognized antigen is unknown. No much larger clone exists at a distance of one base, and base qualities are not known. The data belong to a study of memory CD4+ T cells and cytomegalovirus serostatus (dated by TCRdb to the late 2010s). A note on the overall study: The roughly 35 healthy Belgian adults in the cohort included 9 who were CMV seropositive and approximately 25 who were CMV seronegative. CD4+ memory TCRbeta repertoires of a Belgian cohort with known cytomegalovirus serostatus were sequenced in order to replicate a published TCR-based CMV serostatus classifier. Results and caveats for the whole study, not just this receptor: Of under 200 previously reported CMV-associated TCRbeta sequences, some 73 appeared in the CD4+ memory repertoires, each in one to five individuals. The original-framework classifier achieved a median bootstrapped AUC of approximately 0.96 with a 95% CI of 0.76-1.00 on the Belgian cohort. Results were interpreted as suggesting that the CMV-associated TCR signature is largely present in the CD4+ memory repertoire. For predicting CMV serostatus, the median bootstrapped AUC was 0.95 using the original framework and less than 0.93 using a US-trained random forest. Only CD4+CD45RO+ memory cells were sequenced, in contrast to the original study, in which naive and memory CD4+ and CD8+ populations were covered.

The Quick-DNA Microprep Kit was used to extract genomic DNA from the sorted cells. Amplification of TCRbeta DNA was done with the immunoSEQ hsTCRbeta kit, following the protocol from the manufacturer. An Illumina MiSeq instrument was used to sequence the TCRbeta libraries. From the authors' description of their analysis: Once out-of-frame sequences had been removed, about 2,000,000 distinct TCRbeta sequences were left, which works out to an average of around 67,000 per individual. Two values were used to score each individual: the count of over 150 previously reported CMV-associated TCRbeta sequences and the total count of productive distinct TCRbeta sequences. A beta-binomial model was reimplemented in Python, and random forests from scikit-learn, run with default parameters, were trained on data from the US cohort. Classifier performance on the Belgian cohort was summarized as median AUC with percentile confidence intervals over 10,000 bootstrap iterations. TCRdb retrieved this table from immuneACCESS and kept in-frame rearrangements only. Not all clones are present; in checked studies, unresolved V genes account for under half, and no reason is known for the remainder. The V and J calls and clone size are taken from that table; D and trimming were inferred from the DNA. The sample contains 50,000 to 60,000 clones, over 75% of them found a single time. Of the sample, roughly 0.6% falls within the top ten clones.

CDR1 and CDR2, looked up from the germline V gene, are LGHNA and YNFKEQ. Taken from cysteine to phenylalanine, the CDR3 has 14 residues. Only the CDR3 DNA stays, 42 bases, in frame from base 1. V is reduced by 1 base and J by 4 bases, leaving a spacing of 10 bases between them. A FACSAria II was used to sort memory CD4+ T cells, defined as single viable CD3+CD4+CD8-CD45RO+ cells. CMV serostatus was determined using a Roche Elecsys assay that detects serum IgG against CMV pp150, pp28, p38 and p52. After thawing, total CD4+ T cells were enriched by positive selection with CD4 magnetic microbeads. Samples originated from another study that specifically interrogated the CD4+ T cell memory repertoire. Peripheral blood mononuclear cells were isolated and cryopreserved following standard operating procedures; serum was stored at -80 °C. CD3-PerCP (BW264/56), CD4-APC (RPA-T4), CD45RO-PE (UCHT1) and CD8-Pacific Orange (3B5) antibodies were used for staining, and non-viable cells were excluded with Sytox blue.

The receptor was derived from an adult in good health and CMV-seronegative. The chain joins TRBV4-2 to TRBJ1-2; a confident D gene designation cannot be given. The sequenced sample consisted of memory CD4+ T cells from blood. The CDR3 corresponds to CASSQGAQVYGYTF. The nucleotide sequence reads as follows: TGTGCCAGCAGCCAAGGGGCGCAGGTCTATGGCTACACCTTC.